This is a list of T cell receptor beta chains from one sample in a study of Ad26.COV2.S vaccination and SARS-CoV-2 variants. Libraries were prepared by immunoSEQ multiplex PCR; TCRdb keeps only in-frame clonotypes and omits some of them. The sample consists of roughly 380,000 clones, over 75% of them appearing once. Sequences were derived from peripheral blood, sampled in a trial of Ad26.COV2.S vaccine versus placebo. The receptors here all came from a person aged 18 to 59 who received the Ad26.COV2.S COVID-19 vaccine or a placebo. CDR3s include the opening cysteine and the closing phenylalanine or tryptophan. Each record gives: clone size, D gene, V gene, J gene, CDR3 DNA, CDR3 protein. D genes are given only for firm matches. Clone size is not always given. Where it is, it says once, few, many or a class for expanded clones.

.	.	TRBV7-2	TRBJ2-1	TGTGCCAGCAGCTTAGTCGGGGCCCAATACAATGAGCAGTTCTTC	CASSLVGAQYNEQFF
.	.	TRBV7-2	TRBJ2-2	TGTGCCAGCAGCCCAGGACCAAGCTGGAGGGAGCTGTTTTTT	CASSPGPSWRELFF
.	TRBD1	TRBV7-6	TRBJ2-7	TGTGCCAGCAGCTTACGCCTAGGGACAGAAACCAGCTCCTACGAGCAGTACTTC	CASSLRLGTETSSYEQYF
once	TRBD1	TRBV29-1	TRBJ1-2	TGCAGCGTTGGAGACCAGGGGGATGGCTACACCTTC	CSVGDQGDGYTF
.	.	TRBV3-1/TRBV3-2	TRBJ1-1	TGTGCCAGCAGCCCAAGGAGGGGCTCGAACACTGAAGCTTTCTTT	CASSPRRGSNTEAFF
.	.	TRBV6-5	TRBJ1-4	TGTGCCAGCAGCTTTGAGGGAAGAACTAATGAAAAACTGTTTTTT	CASSFEGRTNEKLFF
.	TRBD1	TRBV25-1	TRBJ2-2	TGTGCCAGCGGGGGTTTTTGGGCAGGGGGCACCGTCGGGGAGCTGTTTTTT	CASGGFWAGGTVGELFF
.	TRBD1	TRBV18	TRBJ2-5	TGTGCCAGCTCCCCCCGGACAGGGGAAGAGACCCAGTACTTC	CASSPRTGEETQYF
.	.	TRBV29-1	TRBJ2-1	TGCAGCGTTGTTGAAGCTTCCTACAATGAGCAGTTCTTC	CSVVEASYNEQFF
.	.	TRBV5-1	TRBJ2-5	TGCGCCAGCAGCTTAGAGACCCAGTACTTC	CASSLETQYF
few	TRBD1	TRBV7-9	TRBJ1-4	TGTGCCAGCAGGTTCCAGGGGGCAGGAAATGAAAAACTGTTTTTT	CASRFQGAGNEKLFF
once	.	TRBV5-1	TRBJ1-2	TGCGCCAGCAGCTTGGAGGGCGATGGCTCCGTCTATGGCTACACCTTC	CASSLEGDGSVYGYTF
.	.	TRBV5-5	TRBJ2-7	TGTGCCAGCAGGTCGATAGGTAGGGCCTACGAGCAGTACTTC	CASRSIGRAYEQYF
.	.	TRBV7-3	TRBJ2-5	TGTGCCAGCAGCAGAGGGACTCAAGAGACCCAGTACTTC	CASSRGTQETQYF
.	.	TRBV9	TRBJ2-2	TGTGCCAGCAGCGTAGTTAACGGGGAGCTGTTTTTT	CASSVVNGELFF
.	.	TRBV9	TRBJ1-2	TGTGCCAGCAGCATCTCTATGGGGGTAGGGTATGGCTACACCTTC	CASSISMGVGYGYTF
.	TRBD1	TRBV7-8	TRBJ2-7	TGTGCCAGCAGCTTAGCGGGACAGGCGGAGCAGTACTTC	CASSLAGQAEQYF
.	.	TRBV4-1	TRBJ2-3	TGCGCCAGCAGCCAAGAGTCGCTGGGGCCGGGCACAGATACGCAGTATTTT	CASSQESLGPGTDTQYF
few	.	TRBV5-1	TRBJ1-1	TGCGCCAGCACCCGGGACGGCAACACTGAAGCTTTCTTT	CASTRDGNTEAFF
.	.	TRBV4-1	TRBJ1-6	TGCGCCAGCAGCCAAGATCTGGCCAGGAGCTCCTATAATTCACCCCTCCACTTT	CASSQDLARSSYNSPLHF
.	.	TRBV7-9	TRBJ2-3	TGTGCCAGCAGCTTCAGGAGAGCGGACACAGATACGCAGTATTTT	CASSFRRADTDTQYF
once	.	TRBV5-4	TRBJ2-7	TGTGCCAGCAGCCCGGACCGTGTTACGTCCTACGAGCAGTACTTC	CASSPDRVTSYEQYF
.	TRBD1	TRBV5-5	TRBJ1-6	TGTGCCAGCAGCTTTTGGCCTAGGGGGCCGGGACCCCTCCACTTT	CASSFWPRGPGPLHF
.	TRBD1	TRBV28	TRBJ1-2	TGTGCCAGCACCGAGGACAGGGGGAATGGCTACACCTTC	CASTEDRGNGYTF
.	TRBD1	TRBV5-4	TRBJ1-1	TGTGCCAGCATCGAAAGGGGGCGTCGAACTGAAGCTTTCTTT	CASIERGRRTEAFF
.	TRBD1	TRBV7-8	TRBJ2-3	TGTGCCAGCAGCCCCCGACCGGGACAGGGGACAGATACGCAGTATTTT	CASSPRPGQGTDTQYF
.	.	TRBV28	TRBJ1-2	TGTGCCAGCAGTTTAGGGGGAATCGACTATGGCTACACCTTC	CASSLGGIDYGYTF
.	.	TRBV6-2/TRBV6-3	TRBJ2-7	TGTGCCAGCAGTTACTTCGGACAGAACTACGAGCAGTACTTC	CASSYFGQNYEQYF
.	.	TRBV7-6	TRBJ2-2	TGTGCCAGCAGCTTAGGAGGACCGGGGCGGGAGCTGTTTTTT	CASSLGGPGRELFF
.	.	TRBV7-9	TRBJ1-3	TGTGCCAGCAGCTCTTTTCTCGGGACATTCGCTTCTGGAAACACCATATATTTT	CASSSFLGTFASGNTIYF
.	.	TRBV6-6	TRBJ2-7	TGTGCCAGCAGTTACAGATCCGGGGGCGAGCAGTACTTC	CASSYRSGGEQYF
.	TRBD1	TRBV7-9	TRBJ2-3	TGTGCCAGCAGCTTCCCTGGACAGGGGGCCGCAGATACGCAGTATTTT	CASSFPGQGAADTQYF
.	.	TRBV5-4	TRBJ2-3	TGTGCCAGCAGCTTGGGGGCGGGGATAAGCACAGATACGCAGTATTTT	CASSLGAGISTDTQYF
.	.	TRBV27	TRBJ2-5	TGTGCCAGCAGAATAGGCAGGGGCGGTGTGGAGACCCAGTACTTC	CASRIGRGGVETQYF
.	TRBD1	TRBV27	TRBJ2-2	TGTGCCAGCAGTAATACCGGGACAGGGGTCACCGGGGAGCTGTTTTTT	CASSNTGTGVTGELFF
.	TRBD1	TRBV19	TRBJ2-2	TGTGCCAGTAGTATCTGGGACAGCCCTGGTACGGGGGAGCTGTTTTTT	CASSIWDSPGTGELFF
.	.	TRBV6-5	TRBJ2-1	TGTGCCAGCAGTTACTCCGAGATGTCTAATGAGCAGTTCTTC	CASSYSEMSNEQFF
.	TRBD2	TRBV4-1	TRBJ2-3	TGCGCCAGCAGCCTCGGGAGGGGGAGCACAGATACGCAGTATTTT	CASSLGRGSTDTQYF
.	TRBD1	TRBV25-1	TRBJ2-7	TGTGCCAGCGGGACAGGGGGGAGGGAGCAGTACTTC	CASGTGGREQYF
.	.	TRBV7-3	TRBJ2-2	TGTGCCAGCAGCCCCCGACGGCCCGACCAGGCCGGGGAGCTGTTTTTT	CASSPRRPDQAGELFF
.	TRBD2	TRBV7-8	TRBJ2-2	TGTGCCAGCAAGCGGGGGGGCCAGACGAACACCGGGGAGCTGTTTTTT	CASKRGGQTNTGELFF
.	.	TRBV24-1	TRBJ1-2	TGTGCCACCAGTCAAGACGGGGGCTACACCTTC	CATSQDGGYTF
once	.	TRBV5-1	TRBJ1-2	TGCGCCAGCAGTCTAAGTACTGGGGCGGAAGATGGCTACACCTTC	CASSLSTGAEDGYTF
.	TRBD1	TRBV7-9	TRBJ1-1	TGTGCCAGCAAGAAGATGGGACAGCACACTGAAGCTTTCTTT	CASKKMGQHTEAFF
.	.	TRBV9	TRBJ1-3	TGTGCCAGCAGCGCCAGAGGGGGGCCTGGAAACACCATATATTTT	CASSARGGPGNTIYF
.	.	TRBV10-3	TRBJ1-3	TGTGCCATCAGTGAGCAGGGGTCTTCTGGAAACACCATATATTTT	CAISEQGSSGNTIYF
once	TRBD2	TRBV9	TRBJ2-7	TGTGCCAGCAGCGCGGGAGGCTACGAGCAGTACTTC	CASSAGGYEQYF
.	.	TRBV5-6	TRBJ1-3	TGTGCCAGCAGCTTGATGAGGACAGCCTATGGAAACACCATATATTTT	CASSLMRTAYGNTIYF
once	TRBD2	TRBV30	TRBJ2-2	TGTGCCTGGTTAATAGCGGGGGGCCGCAACACCGGGGAGCTGTTTTTT	CAWLIAGGRNTGELFF